This TCR beta chain was profiled in a study of identical twins. A universal primer site came from template switching; cDNA carried unique molecular identifiers. From the 5' RACE reads, TCRdb called clonotypes with MiXCR, one entry per CDR3 protein. This table has approximately 1.8 million distinct CDR3 sequences, about 31% appearing once. With respect to this clonotype: The target antigen is unknown.

The CDR3 is made up of 13 amino acids. V was pared by 4 bases and J by 8 bases, with 13 bases between. The germline CDR1 and CDR2 sequences are SGHKS and YYEKEE (reference sequence). Study outcomes and limitations: Analyses based on zero insertions could be partly confounded by invariant MAIT and iNKT cells. Out-of-frame alpha sequences common to twins exhibited a surplus of low generation probability.

The chain is built from TRBV5-5 and TRBJ2-1; no definite D call. The receptor's source is a newborn girl in good health. Sequenced sample: cord blood. CDR3 amino acids: CASSLPFQYEQFF. The CDR3, as DNA: TGTGCCAGCAGCCTCCCATTTCAATATGAGCAGTTCTTC.